This T cell receptor beta chain was documented in a study of T cell responses to AZD1222 COVID-19 vaccine. CDR1 and CDR2 (germline): SGHTA, FQGNSA. Trimming took 4 bases from V and 3 from J; bases not matched to a gene: 6. This CDR3 spans 17 amino acids. Using immunoSEQ multiplex PCR, the repertoire was profiled, and TCRdb retains in-frame clones only, with some absent. The data hold approximately 99,000 clones, with approximately 89% observed a single time. Comments on this clone: The antigen is unknown.

Points from the study as a whole: Recipients of AZD1222 seropositive at baseline numbered only 5 or 6. After two AZD1222 doses, spike-specific TCR breadth and depth rose versus day 0. Nearly half of spike-specific TCRs reportedly target unmutated variant regions. The donor cohort was predominantly white British with a female majority, and clonal diversity may have been underestimated.

The sequencing here drew on peripheral blood, taken on day 0 of MenACWY control vaccination. This clonotype was sampled from an adult in good health. The genes are TRBV7-2 and TRBJ2-3; TRBD2 agrees at 14 bases. CDR3 region: CASSWGGLAGGTDTQYF. The CDR3 nucleotides read TGTGCCAGCAGCTGGGGAGGACTAGCGGGGGGAACAGATACGCAGTATTTT. Using reference TRBV7-2 and TRBJ2-3 for the parts outside the CDR3, the full variable domain is GAGVSQSPSNKVTEKGKDVELRCDPISGHTALYWYRQSLGQGLEFLIYFQGNSAPDKSGLPSDRFSAERTGGSVSTLTIQRTQQEDSAVYLCASSWGGLAGGTDTQYFGPGTRLTVL.